The 3 T cell receptor beta chains below were found in one sample sequenced in a study of cytomegalovirus exposure and HLA in healthy donors. The PCR was carried out with 60 Vbeta primers and 13 Jbeta primers. This table comes from immunoSEQ multiplex PCR, and its TCRdb copy is limited to in-frame clones, with some not included. The table lists 200,000 or so clones, 70% to 85% of them singletons. Sequencing used PBMCs. Every receptor here comes from a boy younger than 10 in good health and CMV-seronegative.

The chain has TRBV7-9 and TRBJ1-2; 7 nucleotides match TRBD1. Unmatched junction bases numbered 18, after V lost 5 bases and J lost 3 bases. There are 18 residues in the CDR3. Germline CDR1 SEHNR, CDR2 FQNEAQ (reference sequence). CDR3 in DNA: TGTGCCAGCAGCGCACAACAATCGACAGGGAGGCAAGACTATGGCTACACCTTC. Its translation is CASSAQQSTGRQDYGYTF. The whole variable domain, filled in from reference TRBV7-9 and TRBJ1-2, reads DTGVSQNPRHKITKRGQNVTFRCDPISEHNRLYWYRQTLGQGPEFLTYFQNEAQLEKSRLLSDRFSAERPKGSFSTLEIQRTEQGDSAMYLCASSAQQSTGRQDYGYTFGSGTRLTVV.

V usage is TRBV19 and J usage is TRBJ1-2, with TRBD1 matching 8 bases. Germline V gene sequence: CDR1 LNHDA, CDR2 SQIVND (reference sequence). The CDR3 runs to 16 residues. V was clipped by 1 base and J by 7 bases; unmatched bases: 11. DNA for the CDR3: TGTGCCAGTAGTATAGTATCACAGGGGGACGTCGTTGGCTACACCTTC. Translated, it gives CASSIVSQGDVVGYTF.

The gene calls are TRBV11-2 and TRBJ2-7; 11 bases match TRBD2. The length of the CDR3 is 17 residues. CDR1 SGHAT and CDR2 FQNNGV come from the germline V gene. Trimming took 4 bases from V and 1 from J; bases not matched to a gene: 9. CDR3 amino acids: CASSSLAGGLDSYEQYF. The CDR3 coding sequence is TGTGCCAGCAGCTCGCTAGCGGGGGGACTCGATTCCTACGAGCAGTACTTC.